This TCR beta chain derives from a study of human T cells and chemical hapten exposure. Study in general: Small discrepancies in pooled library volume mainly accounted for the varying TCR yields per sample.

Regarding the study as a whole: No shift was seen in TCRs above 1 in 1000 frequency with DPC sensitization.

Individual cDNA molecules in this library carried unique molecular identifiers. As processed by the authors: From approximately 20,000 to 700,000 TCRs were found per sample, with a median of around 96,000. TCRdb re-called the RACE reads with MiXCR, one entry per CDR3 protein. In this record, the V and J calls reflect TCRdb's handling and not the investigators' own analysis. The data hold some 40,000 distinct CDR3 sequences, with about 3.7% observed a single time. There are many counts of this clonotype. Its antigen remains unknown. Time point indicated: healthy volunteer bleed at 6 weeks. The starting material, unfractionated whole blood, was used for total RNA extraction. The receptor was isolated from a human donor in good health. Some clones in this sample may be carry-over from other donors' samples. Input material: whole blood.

The CDR3: CSVDRDRGPLNTEAFF. The DNA of the CDR3 is TGCAGCGTTGATCGGGACAGGGGGCCTTTGAACACTGAAGCTTTCTTT. The chain uses TRBV29-1 and TRBJ1-1; 12 bases line up with TRBD1. After removal of 3 bases from V and 0 bases from J, the junction contained 5 bases not matched to a gene. The CDR3 covers 16 residues. Germline lookup yields CDR1 SQVTM and CDR2 ANQGSEA.